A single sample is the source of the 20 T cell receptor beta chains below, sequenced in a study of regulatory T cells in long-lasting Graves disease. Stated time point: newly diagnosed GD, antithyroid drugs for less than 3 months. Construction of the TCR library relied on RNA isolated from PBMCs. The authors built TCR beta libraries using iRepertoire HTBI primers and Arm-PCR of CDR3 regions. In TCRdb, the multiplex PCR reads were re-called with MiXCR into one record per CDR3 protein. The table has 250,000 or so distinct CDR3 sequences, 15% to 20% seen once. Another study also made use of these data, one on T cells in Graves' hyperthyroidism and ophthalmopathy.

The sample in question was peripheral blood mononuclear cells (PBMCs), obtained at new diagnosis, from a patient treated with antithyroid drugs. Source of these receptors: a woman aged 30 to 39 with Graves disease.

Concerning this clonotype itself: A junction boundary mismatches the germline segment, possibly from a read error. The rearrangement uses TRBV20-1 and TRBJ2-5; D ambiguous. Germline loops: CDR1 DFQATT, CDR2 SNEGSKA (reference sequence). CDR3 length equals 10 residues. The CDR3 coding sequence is TGCAGTGCTAGCCCCCCAGGAACCCACTTC. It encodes CSASPPGTHF.

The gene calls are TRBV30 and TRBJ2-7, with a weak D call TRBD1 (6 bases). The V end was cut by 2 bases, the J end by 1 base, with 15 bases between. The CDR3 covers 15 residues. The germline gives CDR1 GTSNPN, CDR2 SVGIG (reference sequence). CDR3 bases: TGTGCCTGGAGTATGGAGGCAGGGGATTCCTACGAGCAGTACTTC. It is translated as CAWSMEAGDSYEQYF.

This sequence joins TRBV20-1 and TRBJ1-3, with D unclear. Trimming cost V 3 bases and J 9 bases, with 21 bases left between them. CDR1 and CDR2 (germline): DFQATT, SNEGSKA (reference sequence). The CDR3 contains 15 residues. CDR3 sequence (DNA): TGCAGTGCTAGGGCTCCCACCTCCGGCTCCAGCACCATATATTTT. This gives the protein CSARAPTSGSSTIYF.

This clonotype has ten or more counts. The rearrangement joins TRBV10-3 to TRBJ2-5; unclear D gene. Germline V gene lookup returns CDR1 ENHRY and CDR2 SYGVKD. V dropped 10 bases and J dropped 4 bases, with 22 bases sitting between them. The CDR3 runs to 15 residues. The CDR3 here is CATNDDVGLRETQYF. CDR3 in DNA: TGTGCCACCAATGACGACGTAGGCCTAAGAGAGACCCAGTACTTC.

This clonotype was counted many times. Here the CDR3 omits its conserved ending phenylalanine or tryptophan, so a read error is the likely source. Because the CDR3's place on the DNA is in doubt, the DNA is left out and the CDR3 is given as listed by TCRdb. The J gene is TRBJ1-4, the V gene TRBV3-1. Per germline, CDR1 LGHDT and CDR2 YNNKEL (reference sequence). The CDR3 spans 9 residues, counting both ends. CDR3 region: CASSQGSSY.

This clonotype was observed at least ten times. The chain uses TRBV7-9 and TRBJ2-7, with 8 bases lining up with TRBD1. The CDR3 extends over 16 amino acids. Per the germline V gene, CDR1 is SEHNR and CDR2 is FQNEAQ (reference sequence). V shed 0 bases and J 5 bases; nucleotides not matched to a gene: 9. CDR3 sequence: CASSLATRTGTHEQYF. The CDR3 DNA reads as TGTGCCAGCAGCTTAGCTACACGGACAGGGACCCACGAGCAGTACTTC.

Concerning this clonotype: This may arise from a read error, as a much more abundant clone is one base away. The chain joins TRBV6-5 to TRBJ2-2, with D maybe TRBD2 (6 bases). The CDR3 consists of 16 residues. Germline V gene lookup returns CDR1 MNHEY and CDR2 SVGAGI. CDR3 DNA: TGTGCCAACAGTTACTCCGGAGGGATCGACACCGGGGAGCTGTTTTTT. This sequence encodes CANSYSGGIDTGELFF.

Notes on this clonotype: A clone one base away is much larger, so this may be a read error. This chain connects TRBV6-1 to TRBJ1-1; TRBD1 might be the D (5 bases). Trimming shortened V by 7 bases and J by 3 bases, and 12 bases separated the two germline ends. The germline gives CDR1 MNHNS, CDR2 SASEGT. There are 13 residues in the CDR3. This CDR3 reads CASINRLDTEAFF. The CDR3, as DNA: TGTGCCAGCATTAACAGGCTGGACACTGAAGCTTTCTTT.

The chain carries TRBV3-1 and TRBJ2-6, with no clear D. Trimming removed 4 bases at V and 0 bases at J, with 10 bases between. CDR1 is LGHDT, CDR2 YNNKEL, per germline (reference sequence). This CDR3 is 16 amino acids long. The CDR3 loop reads CASSRIKDSGANVLTF. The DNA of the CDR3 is TGTGCCAGCAGCCGTATTAAGGACTCTGGGGCCAACGTCCTGACTTTC.

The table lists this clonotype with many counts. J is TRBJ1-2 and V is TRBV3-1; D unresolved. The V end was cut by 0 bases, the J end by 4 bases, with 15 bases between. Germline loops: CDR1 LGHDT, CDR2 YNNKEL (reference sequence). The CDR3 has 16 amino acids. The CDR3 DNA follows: TGTGCCAGCAGCCAAGACAGCCGGGTTATTACCTATGGCTACACCTTC. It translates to CASSQDSRVITYGYTF. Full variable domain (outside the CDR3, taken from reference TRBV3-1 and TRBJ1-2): DTAVSQTPKYLVTQMGNDKSIKCEQNLGHDTMYWYKQDSKKFLKIMFSYNNKELIINETVPNRFSPKSPDKAHLNLHINSLELGDSAVYFCASSQDSRVITYGYTFGSGTRLTVV.

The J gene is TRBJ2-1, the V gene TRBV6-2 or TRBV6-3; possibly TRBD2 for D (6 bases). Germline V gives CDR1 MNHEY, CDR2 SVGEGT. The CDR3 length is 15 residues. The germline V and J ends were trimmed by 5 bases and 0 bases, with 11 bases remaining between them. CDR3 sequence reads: CASSGGVDSYNEQFF. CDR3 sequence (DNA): TGTGCCAGCAGTGGAGGGGTGGACTCCTACAATGAGCAGTTCTTC.

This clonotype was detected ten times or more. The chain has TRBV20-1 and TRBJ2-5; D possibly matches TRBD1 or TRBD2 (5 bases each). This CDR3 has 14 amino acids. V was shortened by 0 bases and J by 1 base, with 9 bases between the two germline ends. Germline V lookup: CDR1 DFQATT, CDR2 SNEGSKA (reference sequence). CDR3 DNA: TGCAGTGCTAGAGATGGGACCGTCCAAGAGACCCAGTACTTC. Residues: CSARDGTVQETQYF.

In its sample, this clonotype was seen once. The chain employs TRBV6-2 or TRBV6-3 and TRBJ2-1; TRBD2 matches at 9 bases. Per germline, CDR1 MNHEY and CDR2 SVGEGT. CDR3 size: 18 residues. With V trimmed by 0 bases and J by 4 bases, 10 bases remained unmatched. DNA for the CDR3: TGTGCCAGCAGTTACTCACCCCGAGCGGGGGGACCTTACAATGAGCAGTTCTTC. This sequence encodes CASSYSPRAGGPYNEQFF.

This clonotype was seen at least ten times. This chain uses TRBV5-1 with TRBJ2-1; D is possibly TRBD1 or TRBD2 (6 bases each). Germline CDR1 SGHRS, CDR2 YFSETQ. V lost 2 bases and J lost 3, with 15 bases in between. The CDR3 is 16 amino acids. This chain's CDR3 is CASSLNGGQGYNEQFF. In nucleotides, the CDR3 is TGCGCCAGCAGCTTAAACGGGGGCCAAGGCTACAATGAGCAGTTCTTC.

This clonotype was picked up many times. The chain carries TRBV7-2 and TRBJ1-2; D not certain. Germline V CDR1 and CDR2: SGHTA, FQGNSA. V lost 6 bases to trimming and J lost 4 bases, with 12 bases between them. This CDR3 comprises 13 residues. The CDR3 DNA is TGTGCCAGCAGAAATAGGGTTGGCTATGGCTACACCTTC. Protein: CASRNRVGYGYTF.

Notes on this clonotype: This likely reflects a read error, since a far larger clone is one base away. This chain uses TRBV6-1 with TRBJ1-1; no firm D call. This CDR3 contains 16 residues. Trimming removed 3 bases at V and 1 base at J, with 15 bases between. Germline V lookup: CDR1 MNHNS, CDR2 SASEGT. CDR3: CASSESWGRPNTEAFF. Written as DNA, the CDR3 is TGTGCCAGCAGTGAGTCGTGGGGTCGACCGAACACTGAAGCTTTCTTT.

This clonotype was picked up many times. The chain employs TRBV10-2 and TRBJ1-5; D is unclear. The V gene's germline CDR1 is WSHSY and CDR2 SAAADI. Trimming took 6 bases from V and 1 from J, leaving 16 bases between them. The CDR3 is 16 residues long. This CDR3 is CASSRVGDRSNQPQHF. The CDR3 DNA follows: TGCGCCAGCAGCCGAGTCGGGGATCGCAGCAATCAGCCCCAGCATTTT.

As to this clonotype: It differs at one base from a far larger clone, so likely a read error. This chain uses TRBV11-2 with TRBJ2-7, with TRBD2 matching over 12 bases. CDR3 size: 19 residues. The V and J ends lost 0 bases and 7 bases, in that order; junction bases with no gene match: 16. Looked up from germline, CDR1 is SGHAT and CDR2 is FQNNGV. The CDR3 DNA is TGTGCCAGCAGCTTAGAACCGCGGACTAGCGGGGTAACTTTCAATGAGCAGTACTTC. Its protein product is CASSLEPRTSGVTFNEQYF.

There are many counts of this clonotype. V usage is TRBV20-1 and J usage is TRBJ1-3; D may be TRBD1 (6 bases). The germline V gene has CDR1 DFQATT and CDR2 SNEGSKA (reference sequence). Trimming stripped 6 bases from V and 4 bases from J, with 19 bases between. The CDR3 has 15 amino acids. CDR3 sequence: CSAPRWGLGGNTIYF. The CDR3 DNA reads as TGCAGTGCCCCTAGGTGGGGGCTCGGCGGAAACACCATATATTTT.

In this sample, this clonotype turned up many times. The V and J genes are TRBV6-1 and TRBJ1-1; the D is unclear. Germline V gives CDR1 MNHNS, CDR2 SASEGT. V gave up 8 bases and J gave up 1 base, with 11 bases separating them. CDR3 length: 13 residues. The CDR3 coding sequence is TGTGCCAGCTCTCAGGTACCGAACACTGAAGCTTTCTTT. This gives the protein CASSQVPNTEAFF.